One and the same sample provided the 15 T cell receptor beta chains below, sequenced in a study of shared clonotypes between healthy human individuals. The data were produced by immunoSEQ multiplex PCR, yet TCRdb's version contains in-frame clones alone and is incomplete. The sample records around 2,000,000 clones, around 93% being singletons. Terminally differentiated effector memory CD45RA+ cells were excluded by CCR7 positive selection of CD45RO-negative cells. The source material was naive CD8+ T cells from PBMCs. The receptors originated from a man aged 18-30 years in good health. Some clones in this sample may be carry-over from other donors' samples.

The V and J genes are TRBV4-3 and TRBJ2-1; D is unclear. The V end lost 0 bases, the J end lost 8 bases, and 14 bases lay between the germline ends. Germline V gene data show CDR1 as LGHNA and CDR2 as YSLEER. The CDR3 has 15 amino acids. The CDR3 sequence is CASSQDVLDTYEQFF. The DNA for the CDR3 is TGCGCCAGCAGCCAAGATGTGCTAGATACATATGAGCAGTTCTTC.

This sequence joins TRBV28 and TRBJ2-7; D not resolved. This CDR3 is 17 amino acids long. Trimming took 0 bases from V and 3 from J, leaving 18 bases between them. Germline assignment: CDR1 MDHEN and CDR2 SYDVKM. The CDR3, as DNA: TGTGCCAGCAGTTTATGCAACCCGGGCACTGCCTGCTACGAGCAGTACTTC. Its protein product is CASSLCNPGTACYEQYF.

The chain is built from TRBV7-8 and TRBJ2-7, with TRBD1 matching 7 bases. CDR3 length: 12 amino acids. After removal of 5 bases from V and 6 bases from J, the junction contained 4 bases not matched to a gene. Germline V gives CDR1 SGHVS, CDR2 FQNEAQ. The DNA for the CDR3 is TGTGCCAGCAGCCCCAGGACAGGCGAGCAGTACTTC. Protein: CASSPRTGEQYF. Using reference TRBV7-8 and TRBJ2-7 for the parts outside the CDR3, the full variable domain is GAGVSQSPRYKVAKRGQDVALRCDPISGHVSLFWYQQALGQGPEFLTYFQNEAQLDKSGLPSDRFFAERPEGSVSTLKIQRTQQEDSAVYLCASSPRTGEQYFGPGTRLTVT.

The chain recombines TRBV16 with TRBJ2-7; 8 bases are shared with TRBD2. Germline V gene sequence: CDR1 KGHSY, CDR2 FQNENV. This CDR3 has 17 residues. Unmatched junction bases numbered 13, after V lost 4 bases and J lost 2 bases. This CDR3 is CASSPQAGTSSAYEQYF. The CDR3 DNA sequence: TGTGCCAGCAGCCCCCAGGCGGGGACTAGTAGTGCCTACGAGCAGTACTTC.

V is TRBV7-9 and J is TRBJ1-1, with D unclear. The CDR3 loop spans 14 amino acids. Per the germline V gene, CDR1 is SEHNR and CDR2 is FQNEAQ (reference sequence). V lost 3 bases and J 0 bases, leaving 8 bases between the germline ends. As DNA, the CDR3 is TGTGCCAGCAGCTTTGAGGCCCTGAACACTGAAGCTTTCTTT. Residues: CASSFEALNTEAFF.

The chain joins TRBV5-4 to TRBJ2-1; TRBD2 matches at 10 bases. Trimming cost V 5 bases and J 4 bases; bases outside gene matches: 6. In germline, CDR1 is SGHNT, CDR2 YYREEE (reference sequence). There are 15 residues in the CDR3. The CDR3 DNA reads TGTGCCAGCAGGCAATCTAGCGGGGGTTACAATGAGCAGTTCTTC. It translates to CASRQSSGGYNEQFF. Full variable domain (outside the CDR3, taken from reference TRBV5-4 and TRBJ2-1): ETGVTQSPTHLIKTRGQQVTLRCSSQSGHNTVSWYQQALGQGPQFIFQYYREEENGRGNFPPRFSGLQFPNYSSELNVNALELDDSALYLCASRQSSGGYNEQFFGPGTRLTVL.

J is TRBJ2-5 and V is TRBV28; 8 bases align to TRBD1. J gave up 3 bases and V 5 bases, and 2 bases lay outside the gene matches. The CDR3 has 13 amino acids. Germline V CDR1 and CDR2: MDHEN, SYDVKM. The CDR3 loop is CASSEDREETQYF. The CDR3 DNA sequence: TGTGCCAGCAGTGAGGACAGGGAAGAGACCCAGTACTTC. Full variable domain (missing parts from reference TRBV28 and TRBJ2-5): DVKVTQSSRYLVKRTGEKVFLECVQDMDHENMFWYRQDPGLGLRLIYFSYDVKMKEKGDIPEGYSVSREKKERFSLILESASTNQTSMYLCASSEDREETQYFGPGTRLLVL.

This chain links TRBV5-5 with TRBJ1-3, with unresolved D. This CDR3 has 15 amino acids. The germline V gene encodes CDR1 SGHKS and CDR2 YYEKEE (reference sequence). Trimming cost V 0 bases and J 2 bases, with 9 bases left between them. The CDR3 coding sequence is TGTGCCAGCAGCTTGGCTGTGGGCACTGGAAACACCATATATTTT. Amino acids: CASSLAVGTGNTIYF.

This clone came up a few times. Here the CDR3 DNA reads TGTGCCAGTAGTATGGGACAGCTCTACGAGCAGTACTTC. It yields the protein CASSMGQLYEQYF. This sequence joins TRBV19 and TRBJ2-7; TRBD1 matches at 7 bases. The V gene's germline CDR1 is LNHDA and CDR2 SQIVND (reference sequence). J was trimmed by 3 bases and V by 3 bases; bases with no gene match: 2. This CDR3 has 13 amino acids.

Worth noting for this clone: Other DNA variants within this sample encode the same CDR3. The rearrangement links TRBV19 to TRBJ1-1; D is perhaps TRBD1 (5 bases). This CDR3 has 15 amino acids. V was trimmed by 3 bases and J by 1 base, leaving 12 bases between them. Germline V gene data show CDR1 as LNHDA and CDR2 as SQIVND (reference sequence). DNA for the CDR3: TGTGCCAGTAGTATTAGTAGAAGGGGGAACACTGAAGCTTTCTTT. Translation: CASSISRRGNTEAFF.

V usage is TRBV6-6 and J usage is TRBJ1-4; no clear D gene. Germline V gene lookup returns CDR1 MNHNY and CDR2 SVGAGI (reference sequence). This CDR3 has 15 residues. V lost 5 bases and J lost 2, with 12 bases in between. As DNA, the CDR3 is TGTGCCAGCAGTCCAGAGAGGAGGACTAATGAAAAACTGTTTTTT. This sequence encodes CASSPERRTNEKLFF.

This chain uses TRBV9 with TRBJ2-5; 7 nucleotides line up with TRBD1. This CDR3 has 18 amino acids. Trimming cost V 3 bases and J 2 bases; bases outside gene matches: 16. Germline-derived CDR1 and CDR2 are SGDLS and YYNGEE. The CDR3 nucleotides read TGTGCCAGCAGCGCTAGGGACAGCTCCAATGGCTGGCAAGAGACCCAGTACTTC. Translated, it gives CASSARDSSNGWQETQYF.

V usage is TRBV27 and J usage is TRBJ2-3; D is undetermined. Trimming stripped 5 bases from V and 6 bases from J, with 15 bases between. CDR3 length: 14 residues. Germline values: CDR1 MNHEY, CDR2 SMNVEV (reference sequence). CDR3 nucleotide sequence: TGTGCCAGCAGTCCCGGACCCATTGCTGATACGCAGTATTTT. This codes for CASSPGPIADTQYF.

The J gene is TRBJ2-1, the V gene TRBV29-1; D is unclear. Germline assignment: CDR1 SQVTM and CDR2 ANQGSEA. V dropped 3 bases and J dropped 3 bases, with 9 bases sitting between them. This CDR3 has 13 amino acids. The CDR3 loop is CSVEAENYNEQFF. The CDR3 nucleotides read TGCAGCGTTGAGGCGGAAAACTACAATGAGCAGTTCTTC.

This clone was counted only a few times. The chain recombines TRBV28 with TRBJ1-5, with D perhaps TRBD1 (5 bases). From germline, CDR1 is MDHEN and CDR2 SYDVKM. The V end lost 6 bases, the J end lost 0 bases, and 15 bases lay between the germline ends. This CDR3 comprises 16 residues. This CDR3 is CASSQLWGYSNQPQHF. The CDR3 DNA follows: TGTGCCAGCAGCCAGCTATGGGGCTATAGCAATCAGCCCCAGCATTTT.